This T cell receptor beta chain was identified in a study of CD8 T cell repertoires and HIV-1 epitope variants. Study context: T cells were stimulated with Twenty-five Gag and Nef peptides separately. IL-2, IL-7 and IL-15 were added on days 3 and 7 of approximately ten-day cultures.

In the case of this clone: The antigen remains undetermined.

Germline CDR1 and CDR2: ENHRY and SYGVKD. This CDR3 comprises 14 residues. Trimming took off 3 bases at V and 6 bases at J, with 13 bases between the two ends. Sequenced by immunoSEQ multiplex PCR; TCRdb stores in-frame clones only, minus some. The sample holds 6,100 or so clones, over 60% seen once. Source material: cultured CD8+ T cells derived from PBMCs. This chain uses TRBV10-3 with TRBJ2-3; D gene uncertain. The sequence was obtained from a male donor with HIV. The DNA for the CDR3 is TGTGCCATCAGTGACCAGACCAGGCAGGATACGCAGTATTTT. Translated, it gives CAISDQTRQDTQYF.